Listed below are T cell receptor beta chains from one sample, sequenced in a study of metastatic and nonmetastatic thyroid tumors. TCRdb reanalyzed the PCR reads with MiXCR. The sample has tens of thousands of clones; under 40% are singletons. The sequenced sample was tumor tissue. These receptors were collected from a female donor with papillary thyroid cancer or a benign thyroid nodule (not recorded which). Some clones in this sample may be carry-over from other donors' samples. Each CDR3 is given with its conserved first and last residue. The order of the fields is CDR3 length, J gene, V gene, D gene, clone size, CDR3 protein, CDR3 DNA. The D gene is left open where the match is weak. Clone size, where shown, is once, few, many, or a class for clones that have expanded.

16	TRBJ2-1	TRBV19	.	.	CASRVRMGGTYNEQFF	TGTGCCAGTAGGGTTAGGATGGGCGGGACCTACAATGAGCAGTTCTTC
15	TRBJ2-2	TRBV20-1	TRBD1	.	CSAIRTGEIPGELFF	TGCAGTGCTATTAGGACAGGGGAGATCCCCGGGGAGCTGTTTTTT
16	TRBJ2-6	TRBV4-3	.	.	CASSQSRGYGANVLTF	TGCGCCAGCAGCCAGAGCAGGGGTTACGGGGCCAACGTCCTGACTTTC
12	TRBJ1-1	TRBV29-1	TRBD1	.	CSAWDRVTEAFF	TGCAGCGCCTGGGACAGGGTAACTGAAGCTTTCTTT
17	TRBJ2-3	TRBV4-1	TRBD2	.	CASSQETTSGVGDTQYF	TGCGCCAGCAGCCAAGAAACCACTAGCGGGGTCGGAGATACGCAGTATTTT
15	TRBJ2-3	TRBV6-4	.	few	CASSDSWTDTDTQYF	TGTGCCAGCAGTGACTCTTGGACTGACACAGATACGCAGTATTTT
14	TRBJ2-5	TRBV19	.	.	CASSWDINQETQYF	TGTGCCAGTAGTTGGGACATAAACCAAGAGACCCAGTACTTC
15	TRBJ2-2	TRBV29-1	.	.	CSVEDGVRGTGELFF	TGCAGCGTTGAAGATGGGGTGAGAGGCACCGGGGAGCTGTTTTTT
19	TRBJ1-1	TRBV9	TRBD1	.	CASSVVGPGQGRAKSEAFF	TGTGCCAGCAGCGTAGTCGGTCCGGGACAGGGGAGGGCGAAGTCTGAAGCTTTCTTT
13	TRBJ1-6	TRBV6-1	TRBD1	.	CASRGQVNSPLHF	TGTGCCAGCAGGGGACAGGTAAATTCACCCCTCCACTTT
15	TRBJ2-1	TRBV3-1	TRBD2	.	CASSQDRGAYNEQFF	TGTGCCAGCAGCCAAGATCGGGGGGCCTACAATGAGCAGTTCTTC
15	TRBJ2-1	TRBV20-1	.	few	CSAREAPSSYNEQFF	TGCAGTGCTAGAGAGGCGCCCAGCTCCTACAATGAGCAGTTCTTC
15	TRBJ1-1	TRBV6-1	.	.	CASSERGSQNTEAFF	TGTGCCAGCAGTGAGCGGGGGTCGCAGAACACTGAAGCTTTCTTT
16	TRBJ2-7	TRBV12-3/TRBV12-4	TRBD2	.	CASSPGPSGMSYEQYF	TGTGCCAGCAGCCCCGGCCCCAGCGGGATGTCCTACGAGCAGTACTTC
13	TRBJ2-5	TRBV18	.	.	CASSPSTPETQYF	TGTGCCAGCTCACCCTCGACCCCAGAGACCCAGTACTTC
14	TRBJ2-1	TRBV7-9	TRBD1	.	CASSPGQGYNEQFF	TGTGCCAGCAGCCCGGGACAGGGCTACAATGAGCAGTTCTTC
17	TRBJ1-2	TRBV5-4	TRBD1	.	CASSLSLADRAKYGYTF	TGTGCCAGCAGCTTGAGCCTCGCGGACAGGGCAAAGTATGGCTACACCTTC
15	TRBJ2-2	TRBV7-2	.	.	CASSHSGLSTGELFF	TGTGCCAGCAGCCACTCGGGGCTGAGCACCGGGGAGCTGTTTTTT
14	TRBJ2-7	TRBV6-2/TRBV6-3	.	.	CASSYSPDSYEQYF	TGTGCCAGCAGTTACTCTCCTGACTCCTACGAGCAGTACTTC
15	TRBJ1-1	TRBV28	TRBD1	.	CASSPGQGEYTEAFF	TGTGCCAGCAGTCCGGGACAGGGGGAATACACTGAAGCTTTCTTT
14	TRBJ2-2	TRBV10-3	.	.	CAISEREIGGELFF	TGTGCCATCAGTGAAAGAGAGATTGGCGGGGAGCTGTTTTTT
16	TRBJ2-3	TRBV18	TRBD1	.	CASSPRGTGGVDTQYF	TGTGCCAGCTCACCGCGGGGGACAGGGGGCGTTGATACGCAGTATTTT
16	TRBJ2-7	TRBV2	TRBD2	.	CASSETLAGESYEQYF	TGTGCCAGCAGTGAAACACTAGCGGGAGAGTCTTACGAGCAGTACTTC
14	TRBJ1-2	TRBV12-3/TRBV12-4	TRBD1	few	CASSLRQGSYGYIF	TGTGCCAGCAGTCTAAGACAGGGATCCTATGGCTACATCTTC
14	TRBJ1-1	TRBV6-6	.	many	CASSYGGRDTEAFF	TGTGCCAGCAGTTACGGGGGGCGTGACACTGAAGCTTTCTTT
17	TRBJ2-7	TRBV6-6	TRBD2	.	CASSYSLAGEGNYEQYF	TGTGCCAGCAGTTACTCACTAGCGGGTGAGGGGAACTACGAGCAGTACTTC